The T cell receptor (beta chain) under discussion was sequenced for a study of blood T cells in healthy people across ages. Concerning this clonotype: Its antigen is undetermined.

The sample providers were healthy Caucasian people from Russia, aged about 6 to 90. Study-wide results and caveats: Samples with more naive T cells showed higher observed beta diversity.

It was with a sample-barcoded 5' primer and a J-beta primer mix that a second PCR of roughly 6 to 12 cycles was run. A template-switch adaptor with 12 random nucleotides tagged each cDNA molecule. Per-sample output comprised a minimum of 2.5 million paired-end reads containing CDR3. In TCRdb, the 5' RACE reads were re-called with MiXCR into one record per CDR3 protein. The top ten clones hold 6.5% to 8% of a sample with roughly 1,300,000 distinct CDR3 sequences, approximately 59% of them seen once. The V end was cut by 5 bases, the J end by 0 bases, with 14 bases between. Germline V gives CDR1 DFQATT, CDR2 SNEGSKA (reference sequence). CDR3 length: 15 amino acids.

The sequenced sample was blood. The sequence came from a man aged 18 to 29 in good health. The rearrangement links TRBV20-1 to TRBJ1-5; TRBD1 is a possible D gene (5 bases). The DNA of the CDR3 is TGCAGTGCTCGGGGGTCGTCTTCTAGCAATCAGCCCCAGCATTTT. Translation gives CSARGSSSSNQPQHF.